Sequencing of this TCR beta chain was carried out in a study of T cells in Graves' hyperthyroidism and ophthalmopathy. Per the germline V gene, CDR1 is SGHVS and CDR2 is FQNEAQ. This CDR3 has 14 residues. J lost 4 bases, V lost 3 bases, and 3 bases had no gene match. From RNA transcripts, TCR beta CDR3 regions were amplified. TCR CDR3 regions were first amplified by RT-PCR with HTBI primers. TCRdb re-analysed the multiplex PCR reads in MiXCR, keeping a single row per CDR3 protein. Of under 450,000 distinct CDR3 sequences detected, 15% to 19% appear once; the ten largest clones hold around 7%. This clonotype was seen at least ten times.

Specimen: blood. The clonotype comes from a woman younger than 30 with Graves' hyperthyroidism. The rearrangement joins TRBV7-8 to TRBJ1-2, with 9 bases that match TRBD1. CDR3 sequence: CASSLPGQGYGYTF. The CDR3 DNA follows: TGTGCCAGCAGCTTGCCGGGACAGGGCTATGGCTACACCTTC.